This T cell receptor (beta chain) came from a study of Graves' ophthalmopathy and Graves' hyperthyroidism. Study summary: In this cohort's terms, stable hyperthyroidism meant no ophthalmopathy by 18 months of follow-up.

Among the hyperthyroidism patients, all were newly diagnosed, aged 18 to 65, with under 2 months' duration. Diagnoses were established from clinical symptoms, serum thyroxine, TRAb, thyroid ultrasound and orbital computed tomography. TCR beta CDR3 amplification used RNA transcripts. Scientists carried out first-round RT-PCR using HTBI primers and then a second-round multiplex PCR. TCRdb re-called the multiplex PCR reads with MiXCR, one entry per CDR3 protein. This sample has about 1.2 million distinct CDR3 sequences, with 36% found just once. Note on this clonotype: Its specificity is not known.

General study results and limits: Detection in blood was also observed for most expanded thyroid clonotypes above 0.001 frequency.

The TCR originated in an adult man with Graves' hyperthyroidism. Sample: peripheral blood or thyroid tissue (not recorded which).

This chain's CDR3 is CASSLSDGGIQETQYF. The CDR3 DNA is TGTGCCAGCAGCTTATCGGATGGCGGCATACAAGAGACCCAGTACTTC. This chain links TRBV13 with TRBJ2-5; D gene unclear. The CDR3 spans 16 residues. In germline, CDR1 is PRHDT, CDR2 FYEKMQ (reference sequence). V was shortened by 2 bases and J by 2 bases, with 15 bases between the two germline ends.